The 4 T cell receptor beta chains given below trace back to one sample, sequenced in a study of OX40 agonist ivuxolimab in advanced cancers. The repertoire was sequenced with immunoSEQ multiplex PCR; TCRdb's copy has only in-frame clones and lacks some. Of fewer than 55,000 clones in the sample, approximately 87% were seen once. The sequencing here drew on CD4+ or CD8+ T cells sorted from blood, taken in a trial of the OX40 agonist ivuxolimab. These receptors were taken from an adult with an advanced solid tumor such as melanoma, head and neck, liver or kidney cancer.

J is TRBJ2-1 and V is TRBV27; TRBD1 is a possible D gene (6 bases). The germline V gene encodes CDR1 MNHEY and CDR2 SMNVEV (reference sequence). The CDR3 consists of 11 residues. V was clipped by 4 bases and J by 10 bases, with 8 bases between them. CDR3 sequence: CASSSGEEQFF. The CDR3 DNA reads TGTGCCAGCAGTTCAGGGGAGGAGCAGTTCTTC.

CDR3 loop: CASSQESTEAFF. CDR3 nucleotide sequence: TGCGCCAGCAGCCAAGAATCCACGGAAGCTTTCTTT. The rearrangement joins TRBV4-1 to TRBJ1-1; no firm D call. Germline V gene data show CDR1 as MGHRA and CDR2 as YSYEKL. The CDR3 loop spans 12 amino acids. The ends were cut back, 0 bases at V and 8 bases at J, with 7 bases in the middle.

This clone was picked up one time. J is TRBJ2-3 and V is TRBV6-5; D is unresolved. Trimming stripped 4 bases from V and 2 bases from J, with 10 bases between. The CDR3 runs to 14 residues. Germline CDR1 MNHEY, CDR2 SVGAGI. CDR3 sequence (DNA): TGTGCCAGCAGTTCGACTCGGCCCACAGATACGCAGTATTTT. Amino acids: CASSSTRPTDTQYF.

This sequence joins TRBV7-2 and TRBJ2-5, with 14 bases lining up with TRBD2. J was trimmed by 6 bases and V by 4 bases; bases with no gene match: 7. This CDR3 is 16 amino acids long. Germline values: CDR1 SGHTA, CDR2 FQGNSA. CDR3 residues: CASSSRLAGGWKTQYF. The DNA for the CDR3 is TGTGCCAGCAGCTCGCGACTAGCGGGGGGGTGGAAGACCCAGTACTTC.